The source of this TCR beta chain is a study of blood T cells in healthy people across ages. Across the study: Roughly one uniquely barcoded beta molecule per two T cells was captured.

A remark on this clonotype: The antigen is undetermined. At one end the junction does not follow the germline gene, possibly because of a read error.

Study results and caveats: The long-lived group displayed more naive CD4+ cells, plus higher diversity, than the aged donors did.

Germline values: CDR1 LGHDT, CDR2 YNNKEL (reference sequence). The CDR3 is 15 amino acids. Then a second PCR, running about 6 to 11 cycles, was carried out with a sample-barcoded 5' primer and a J-beta primer mix. TCRdb re-called the 5' RACE reads with MiXCR, one entry per CDR3 protein. Of roughly 1.5 million distinct CDR3 sequences in the sample, 35% to 45% were seen once. Source material: blood. The chain couples TRBV3-1 to TRBJ2-7, with D perhaps matching TRBD2 (5 bases). The sequence was obtained from a woman younger than 30 in good health. The CDR3 DNA sequence: TGTGCCGGCAGCCAAAGCCCCGGGAAAAGCTACGAGCAGTACTTC. Protein product: CAGSQSPGKSYEQYF.